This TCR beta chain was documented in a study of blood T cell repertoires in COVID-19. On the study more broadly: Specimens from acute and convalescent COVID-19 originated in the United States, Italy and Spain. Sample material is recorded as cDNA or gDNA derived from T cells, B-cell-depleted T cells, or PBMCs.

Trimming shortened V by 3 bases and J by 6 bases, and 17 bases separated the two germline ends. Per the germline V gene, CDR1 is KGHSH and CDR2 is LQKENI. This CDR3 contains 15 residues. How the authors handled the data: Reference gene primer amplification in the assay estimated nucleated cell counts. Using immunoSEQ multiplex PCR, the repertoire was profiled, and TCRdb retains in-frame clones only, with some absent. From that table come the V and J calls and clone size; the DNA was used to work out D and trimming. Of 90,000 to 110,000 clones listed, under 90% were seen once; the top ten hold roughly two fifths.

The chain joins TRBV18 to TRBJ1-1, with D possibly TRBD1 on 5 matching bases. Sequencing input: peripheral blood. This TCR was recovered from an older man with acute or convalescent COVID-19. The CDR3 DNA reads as TGTGCCAGCTCACCCAGGGATTCTTCTCTGTCTGAAGCTTTCTTT. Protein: CASSPRDSSLSEAFF.